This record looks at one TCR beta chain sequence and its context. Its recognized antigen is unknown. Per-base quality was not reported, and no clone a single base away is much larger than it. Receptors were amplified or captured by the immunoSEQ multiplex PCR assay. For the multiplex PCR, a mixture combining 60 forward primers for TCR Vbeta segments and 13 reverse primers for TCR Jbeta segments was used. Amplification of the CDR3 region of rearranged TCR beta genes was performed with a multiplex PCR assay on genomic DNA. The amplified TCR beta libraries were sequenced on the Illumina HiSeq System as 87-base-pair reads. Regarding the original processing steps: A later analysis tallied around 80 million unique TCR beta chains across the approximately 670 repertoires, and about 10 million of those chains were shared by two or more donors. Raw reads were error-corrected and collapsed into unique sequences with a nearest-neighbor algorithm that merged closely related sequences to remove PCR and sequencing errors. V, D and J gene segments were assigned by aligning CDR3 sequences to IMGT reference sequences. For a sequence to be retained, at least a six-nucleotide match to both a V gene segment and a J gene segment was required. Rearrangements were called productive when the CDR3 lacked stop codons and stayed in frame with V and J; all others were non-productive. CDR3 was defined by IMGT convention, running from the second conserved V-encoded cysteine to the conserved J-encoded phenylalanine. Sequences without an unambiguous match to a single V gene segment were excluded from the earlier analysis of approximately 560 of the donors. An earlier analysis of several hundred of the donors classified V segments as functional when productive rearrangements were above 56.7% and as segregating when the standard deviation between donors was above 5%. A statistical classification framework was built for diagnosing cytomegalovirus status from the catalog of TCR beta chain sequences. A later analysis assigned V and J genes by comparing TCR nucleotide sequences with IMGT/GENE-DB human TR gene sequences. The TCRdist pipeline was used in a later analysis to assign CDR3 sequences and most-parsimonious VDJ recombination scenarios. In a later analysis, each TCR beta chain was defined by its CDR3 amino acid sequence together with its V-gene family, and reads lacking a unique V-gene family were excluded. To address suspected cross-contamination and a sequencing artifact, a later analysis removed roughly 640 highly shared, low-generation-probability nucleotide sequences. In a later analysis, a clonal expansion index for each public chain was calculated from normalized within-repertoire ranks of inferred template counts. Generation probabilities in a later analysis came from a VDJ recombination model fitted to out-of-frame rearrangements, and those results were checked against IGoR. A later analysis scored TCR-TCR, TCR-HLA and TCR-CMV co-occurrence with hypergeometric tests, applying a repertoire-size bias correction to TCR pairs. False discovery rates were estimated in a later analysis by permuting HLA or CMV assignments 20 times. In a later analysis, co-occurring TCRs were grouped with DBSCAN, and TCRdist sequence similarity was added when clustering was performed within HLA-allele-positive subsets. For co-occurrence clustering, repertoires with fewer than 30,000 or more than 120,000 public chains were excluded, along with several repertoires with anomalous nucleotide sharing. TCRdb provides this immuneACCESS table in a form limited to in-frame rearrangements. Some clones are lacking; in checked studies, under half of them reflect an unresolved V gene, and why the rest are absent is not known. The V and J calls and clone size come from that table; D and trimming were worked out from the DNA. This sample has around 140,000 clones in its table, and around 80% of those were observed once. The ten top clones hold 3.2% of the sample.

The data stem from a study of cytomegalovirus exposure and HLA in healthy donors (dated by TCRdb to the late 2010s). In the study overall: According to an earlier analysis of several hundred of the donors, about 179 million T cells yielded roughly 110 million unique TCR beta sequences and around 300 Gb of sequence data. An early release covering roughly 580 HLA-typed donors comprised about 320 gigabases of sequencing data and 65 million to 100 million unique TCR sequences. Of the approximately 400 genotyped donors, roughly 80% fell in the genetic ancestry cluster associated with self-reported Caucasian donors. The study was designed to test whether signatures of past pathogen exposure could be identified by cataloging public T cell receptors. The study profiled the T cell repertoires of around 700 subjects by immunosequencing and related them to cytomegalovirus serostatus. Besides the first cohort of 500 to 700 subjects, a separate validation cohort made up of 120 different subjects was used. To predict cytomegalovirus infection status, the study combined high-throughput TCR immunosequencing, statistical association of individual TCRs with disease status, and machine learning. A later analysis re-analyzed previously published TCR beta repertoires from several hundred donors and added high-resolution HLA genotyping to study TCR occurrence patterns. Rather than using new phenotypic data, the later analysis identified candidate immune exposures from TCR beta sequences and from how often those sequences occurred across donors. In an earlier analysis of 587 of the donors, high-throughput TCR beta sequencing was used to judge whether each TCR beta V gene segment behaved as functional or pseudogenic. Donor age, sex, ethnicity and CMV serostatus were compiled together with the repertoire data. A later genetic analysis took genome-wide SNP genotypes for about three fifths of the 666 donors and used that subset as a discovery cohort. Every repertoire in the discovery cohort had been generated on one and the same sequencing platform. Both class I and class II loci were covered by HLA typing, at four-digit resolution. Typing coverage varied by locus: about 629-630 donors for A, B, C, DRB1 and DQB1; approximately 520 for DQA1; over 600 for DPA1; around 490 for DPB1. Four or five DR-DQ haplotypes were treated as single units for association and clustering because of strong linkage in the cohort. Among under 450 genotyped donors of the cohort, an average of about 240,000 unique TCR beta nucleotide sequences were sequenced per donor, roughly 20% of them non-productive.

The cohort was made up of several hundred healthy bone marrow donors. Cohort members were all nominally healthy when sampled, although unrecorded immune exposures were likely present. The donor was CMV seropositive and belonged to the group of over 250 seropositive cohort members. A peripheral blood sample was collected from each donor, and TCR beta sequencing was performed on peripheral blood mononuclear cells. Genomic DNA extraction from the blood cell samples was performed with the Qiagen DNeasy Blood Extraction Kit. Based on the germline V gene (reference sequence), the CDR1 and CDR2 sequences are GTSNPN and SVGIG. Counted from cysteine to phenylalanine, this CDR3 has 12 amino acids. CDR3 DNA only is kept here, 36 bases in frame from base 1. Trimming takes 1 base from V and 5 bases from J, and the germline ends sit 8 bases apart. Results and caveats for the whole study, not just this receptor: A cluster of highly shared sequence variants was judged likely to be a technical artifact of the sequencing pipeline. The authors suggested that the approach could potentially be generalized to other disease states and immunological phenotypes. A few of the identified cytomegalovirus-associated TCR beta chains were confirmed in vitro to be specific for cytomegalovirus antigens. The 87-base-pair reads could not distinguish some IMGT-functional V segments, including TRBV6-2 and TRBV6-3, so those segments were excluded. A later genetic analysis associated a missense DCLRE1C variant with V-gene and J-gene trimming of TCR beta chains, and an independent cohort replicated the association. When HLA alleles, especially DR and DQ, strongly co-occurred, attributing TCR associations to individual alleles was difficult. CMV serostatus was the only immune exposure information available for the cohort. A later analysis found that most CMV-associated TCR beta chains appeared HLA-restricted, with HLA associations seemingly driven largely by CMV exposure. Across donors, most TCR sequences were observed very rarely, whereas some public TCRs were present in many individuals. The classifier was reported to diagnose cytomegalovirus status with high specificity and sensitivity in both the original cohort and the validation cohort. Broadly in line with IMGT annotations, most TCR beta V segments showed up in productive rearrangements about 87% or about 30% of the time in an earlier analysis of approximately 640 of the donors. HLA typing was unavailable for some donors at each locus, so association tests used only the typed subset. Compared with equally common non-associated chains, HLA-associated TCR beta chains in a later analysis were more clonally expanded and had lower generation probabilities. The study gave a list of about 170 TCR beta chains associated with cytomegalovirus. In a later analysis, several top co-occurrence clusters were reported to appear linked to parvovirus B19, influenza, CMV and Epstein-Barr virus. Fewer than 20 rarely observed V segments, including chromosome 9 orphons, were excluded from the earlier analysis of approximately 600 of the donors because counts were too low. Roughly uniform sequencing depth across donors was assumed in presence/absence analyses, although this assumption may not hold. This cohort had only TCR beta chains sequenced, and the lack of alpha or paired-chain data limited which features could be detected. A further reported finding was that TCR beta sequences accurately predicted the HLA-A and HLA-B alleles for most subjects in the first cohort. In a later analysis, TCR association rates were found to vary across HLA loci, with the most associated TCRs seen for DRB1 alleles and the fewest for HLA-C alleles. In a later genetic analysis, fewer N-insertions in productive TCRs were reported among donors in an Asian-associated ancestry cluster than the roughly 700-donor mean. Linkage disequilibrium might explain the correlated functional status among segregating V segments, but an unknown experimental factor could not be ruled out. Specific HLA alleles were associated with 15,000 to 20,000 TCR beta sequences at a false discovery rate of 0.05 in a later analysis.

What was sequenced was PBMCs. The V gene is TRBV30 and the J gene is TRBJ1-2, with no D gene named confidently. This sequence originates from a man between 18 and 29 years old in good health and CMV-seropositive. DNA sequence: TGTGCCTGGAGTGACTCGGGGTATGGCTACACCTTC. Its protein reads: CAWSDSGYGYTF.